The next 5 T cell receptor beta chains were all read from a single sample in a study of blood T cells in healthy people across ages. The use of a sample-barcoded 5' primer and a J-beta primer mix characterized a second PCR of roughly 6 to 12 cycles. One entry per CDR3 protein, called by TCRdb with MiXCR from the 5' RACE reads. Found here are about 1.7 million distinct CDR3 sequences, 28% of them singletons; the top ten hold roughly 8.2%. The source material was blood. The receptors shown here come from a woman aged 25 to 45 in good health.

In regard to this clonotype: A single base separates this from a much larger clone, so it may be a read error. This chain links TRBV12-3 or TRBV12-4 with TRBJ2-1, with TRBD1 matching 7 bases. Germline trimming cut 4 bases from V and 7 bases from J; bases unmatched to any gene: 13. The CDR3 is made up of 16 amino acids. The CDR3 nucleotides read TGTGCCAGCAGTTCGTACAGGGGTGTGGTGAAGAATGAGCAGTTCTTC. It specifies CASSSYRGVVKNEQFF.

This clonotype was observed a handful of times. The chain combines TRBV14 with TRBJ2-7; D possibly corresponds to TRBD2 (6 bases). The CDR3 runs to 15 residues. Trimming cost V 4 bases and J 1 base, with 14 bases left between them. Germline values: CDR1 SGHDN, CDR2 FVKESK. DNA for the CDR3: TGTGCCAGCAGCCGGCGGGACTCCTATTCCTACGAGCAGTACTTC. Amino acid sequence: CASSRRDSYSYEQYF.

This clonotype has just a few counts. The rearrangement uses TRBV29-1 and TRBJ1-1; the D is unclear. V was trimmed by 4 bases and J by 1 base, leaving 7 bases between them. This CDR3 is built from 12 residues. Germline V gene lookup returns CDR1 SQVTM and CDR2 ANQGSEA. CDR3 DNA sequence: TGCAGCGTTGCCCAGTCGAACACTGAAGCTTTCTTT. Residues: CSVAQSNTEAFF.

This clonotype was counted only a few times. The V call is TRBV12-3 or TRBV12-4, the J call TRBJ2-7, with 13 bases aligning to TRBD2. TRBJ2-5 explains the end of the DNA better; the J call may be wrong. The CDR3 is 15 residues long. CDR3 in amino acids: CASSMGLAGYETQYF. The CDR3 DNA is TGTGCCAGCAGTATGGGACTAGCGGGATATGAGACCCAGTACTTC.

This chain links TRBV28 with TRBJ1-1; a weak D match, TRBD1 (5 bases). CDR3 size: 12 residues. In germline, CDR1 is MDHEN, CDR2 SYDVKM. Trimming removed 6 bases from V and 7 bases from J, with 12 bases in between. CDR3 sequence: CASRPSGGEAFF. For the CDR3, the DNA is TGTGCCAGCAGACCATCTGGGGGTGAAGCTTTCTTT.